The rows below give T cell receptor beta chains drawn from one sample of a study of cytomegalovirus exposure and HLA in healthy donors. This table comes from immunoSEQ multiplex PCR, and its TCRdb copy is limited to in-frame clones, with some not included. The table lists under 150,000 clones, about 80% of them singletons. The material sequenced was PBMCs. These receptors all stem from a boy between 2 and 15 years old in good health and CMV-seronegative. Each CDR3 is given with its conserved first and last residue. The D gene is left open where the match is weak. Expanded clones get a size class; other rows say once, few or many, or leave the size out.

D gene | J gene | V gene | CDR3 length | clone size | CDR3 DNA | CDR3 protein
TRBD1 | TRBJ1-1 | TRBV7-6 | 15 | NA | TGTGCCAGCAGCATGGACAGGGGGGTGTACACTGAAGCTTTCTTT | CASSMDRGVYTEAFF
TRBD1 | TRBJ1-1 | TRBV18 | 16 | NA | TGTGCCAGCTCACCAAGGGACAGGGGGCGGAACACTGAAGCTTTCTTT | CASSPRDRGRNTEAFF
TRBD1 | TRBJ2-7 | TRBV7-3 | 15 | NA | TGTGCCAGCAGCCCGGGACAGGGAGAGGACTACGAGCAGTACTTC | CASSPGQGEDYEQYF
NA | TRBJ2-6 | TRBV15 | 15 | NA | TGTGCCACCAGCCTTGACAGCTCTGGGGCCAACGTCCTGACTTTC | CATSLDSSGANVLTF
NA | TRBJ1-1 | TRBV2 | 14 | many | TGTGCCAGCAGTGATAAAGGAGGGGACACTGAAGCTTTCTTT | CASSDKGGDTEAFF
NA | TRBJ1-3 | TRBV6-1 | 14 | NA | TGTGCCAGCATAGGATCAGGGAGGGGAAACACCATATATTTT | CASIGSGRGNTIYF
TRBD2 | TRBJ2-4 | TRBV2 | 15 | NA | TGTGCCAGCAGTGTCGGAAGCGGGGGAGCTTCCATTCAGTACTTC | CASSVGSGGASIQYF
NA | TRBJ2-6 | TRBV4-3 | 17 | NA | TGCGCCAGCAGCCAAGATTATACTAACTCTGGGGCCAACGTCCTGACTTTC | CASSQDYTNSGANVLTF
NA | TRBJ1-6 | TRBV21-1 | 14 | few | TGTGCCAGCAGCAAAGACAGGGGTAATTCACCCCTCCACTTT | CASSKDRGNSPLHF
NA | TRBJ1-4 | TRBV15 | 14 | NA | TGTGCCACCAGCAGACTACAGGGAAGTGAAAAACCGTTTTTT | CATSRLQGSEKPFF
TRBD2 | TRBJ2-5 | TRBV6-5 | 12 | NA | TGTGCCAGCAGCCGGGGGGAAGAGACCCAGTACTTC | CASSRGEETQYF
TRBD1 | TRBJ2-2 | TRBV7-8 | 15 | few | TGTGCCAGCAGCAGAGGGACAGGGAACACCGGGGAGCTGTTTTTT | CASSRGTGNTGELFF
NA | TRBJ2-1 | TRBV4-1 | 17 | NA | TGCGCCAGCAGCCAAGATTCCGGAGGGGCTGAGGGCGATGAGCAGTTCTTC | CASSQDSGGAEGDEQFF
NA | TRBJ2-2 | TRBV10-3 | 14 | NA | TGTGCCACCAAGAGGGGGAACGGTGACGGGGAGCTGTTTTTT | CATKRGNGDGELFF
TRBD1 | TRBJ2-2 | TRBV9 | 14 | NA | TGTGCCAGCTCTTCAGGGGGCATAGTCGGGGAGCTGTTTTTT | CASSSGGIVGELFF
TRBD2 | TRBJ2-7 | TRBV28 | 14 | few | TGTGCCAGCAGTCCGGGGGGGTACAGCTACGAGCAGTACTTC | CASSPGGYSYEQYF
TRBD2 | TRBJ2-1 | TRBV7-3 | 16 | NA | TGTGCCAGCAGCTTAACGGGAGGGCCGTCGTACAATGAGCAGTTCTTC | CASSLTGGPSYNEQFF
NA | TRBJ2-1 | TRBV9 | 15 | NA | TGTGCCAGCAGCCCTACAACAGGGTTCTACAATGAGCAGTTCTTC | CASSPTTGFYNEQFF
NA | TRBJ1-1 | TRBV19 | 14 | NA | TGTGCCAGTAGTCTTACTGAGATAAACACTGAAGCTTTCTTT | CASSLTEINTEAFF
NA | TRBJ2-7 | TRBV25-1 | 17 | NA | TGTGCCAGCAGTGAATTGAGGGCGGCAGGGGTATACTACGAGCAGTACTTC | CASSELRAAGVYYEQYF
TRBD2 | TRBJ2-3 | TRBV7-3 | 15 | NA | TGTGCCAGCAGCTTAGCGGGAGGGCCGATAGATACGCAGTATTTT | CASSLAGGPIDTQYF
NA | TRBJ1-5 | TRBV5-1 | 15 | NA | TGCGCCAGCAGCTTGGTACCCGGCCCGGGGCAGCCCCAGCATTTT | CASSLVPGPGQPQHF
TRBD1 | TRBJ1-5 | TRBV5-5 | 14 | NA | TGTGCCAGCAGCTTGGAGACAGGGGATCAGCCCCAGCATTTT | CASSLETGDQPQHF
NA | TRBJ1-2 | TRBV27 | 19 | NA | TGTGCCAGCAGTTTATCGATGGACCCCTTACAGGGCCCCCATCGCCGCTACACCTTC | CASSLSMDPLQGPHRRYTF
TRBD1 | TRBJ1-5 | TRBV6-6 | 15 | NA | TGTGCCAGCAGTTACTTGACAGGGAGCAATCAGCCCCAGCATTTT | CASSYLTGSNQPQHF
TRBD1 | TRBJ1-2 | TRBV5-4 | 14 | NA | TGTGCCAGCAGCTTGGCCGGGACAGAAGCAAGCTACACCTTC | CASSLAGTEASYTF
NA | TRBJ1-2 | TRBV29-1 | 15 | NA | TGCAGCGTTCGTCCCGGGACACGGGGATTCTATGGCTACACCTTC | CSVRPGTRGFYGYTF
NA | TRBJ1-1 | TRBV7-2 | 14 | NA | TGTGCCAGCAGCTTAGGTGGGAGTCAACGGGGAGCTTTCTTT | CASSLGGSQRGAFF
NA | TRBJ1-2 | TRBV28 | 15 | NA | TGTGCCAGCCTAAACGGGGGGCGGCGGGACTATGGCTACACCTTC | CASLNGGRRDYGYTF
NA | TRBJ1-1 | TRBV2 | 18 | NA | TGTGCCAGCAGTGATAGGGGGGGACTGTCAGAGGTGAACACTGAAGCTTTCTTT | CASSDRGGLSEVNTEAFF
TRBD1 | TRBJ2-6 | TRBV7-9 | 18 | NA | TGTTCCAGCAGCTTAAGGGGGCTAAAGGCCTCTGGGGCCAACGTCCTGACTTTC | CSSSLRGLKASGANVLTF
NA | TRBJ1-4 | TRBV19 | 11 | NA | TGTGCCAGTAGTATGCCGGGGAAACTGTTTTTT | CASSMPGKLFF
TRBD1 | TRBJ1-2 | TRBV13 | 18 | NA | TGTGCCAGCAGCCCGGTTTTCGCCGACACCGGGACAGGGGATGGCTACACCTTC | CASSPVFADTGTGDGYTF
NA | TRBJ2-1 | TRBV9 | 15 | NA | TGTGCCAGCAGCTCCCACACCTCTAAACTAAATGAGCAGTTCTTC | CASSSHTSKLNEQFF
NA | TRBJ2-3 | TRBV7-3 | 17 | once | TGTGCCAGCAGCTTAGAAGGAATAGCGTATTACACAGATACGCAGTATTTT | CASSLEGIAYYTDTQYF
NA | TRBJ1-2 | TRBV2 | 12 | NA | TGTGCCAGTTCCGGGGGTGGGTATGGCTACACCTTC | CASSGGGYGYTF
NA | TRBJ2-7 | TRBV30 | 11 | NA | TGTGCCTGGAGGGACAGTTACGAGCAGTACTTC | CAWRDSYEQYF
TRBD1 | TRBJ1-2 | TRBV13 | 15 | NA | TGTGCCAGCAGCTTAGGCCGACAGGGGGCCTATGGCTACACCTTC | CASSLGRQGAYGYTF
TRBD1 | TRBJ1-2 | TRBV18 | 13 | NA | TGTGCCAGCTCAACGGACAGGGCGTATGGCTACACCTTC | CASSTDRAYGYTF
TRBD2 | TRBJ2-1 | TRBV11-2 | 16 | NA | TGTGCCAGCAGCGGGTTGGGACTAGCGGGAGTCGATGAACCGTTCTTC | CASSGLGLAGVDEPFF
NA | TRBJ2-3 | TRBV7-3 | 14 | NA | TGTGCCAGCAGCTTAACGGAGTTCACAGATACGCAGTATTTT | CASSLTEFTDTQYF
NA | TRBJ1-1 | TRBV15 | 16 | NA | TGTGCCACCAGCAGAGATCACCTTGACTTGAACCCTGAAGCTTTCTTT | CATSRDHLDLNPEAFF
NA | TRBJ1-3 | TRBV11-2 | 15 | NA | TGTGCCAGCAGCTTCACGGGGGTCTCTGGAAACACCATATATTTT | CASSFTGVSGNTIYF
TRBD2 | TRBJ2-3 | TRBV9 | 18 | NA | TGTGCCAGCAGCCCTCGCCCTAGCGGGGGGGCAGGAACAGATACGCAGTATTTT | CASSPRPSGGAGTDTQYF
NA | TRBJ1-3 | TRBV7-2 | 13 | NA | TGTGCCAGCAGCTTACCGGAGGGATACACCATATATTTT | CASSLPEGYTIYF
NA | TRBJ2-2 | TRBV11-2 | 15 | NA | TGTGCCAGCAGCCGCGGGACAGATTTCACCGGGGAGCTGTTTTTT | CASSRGTDFTGELFF
TRBD2 | TRBJ2-1 | TRBV5-8 | 16 | NA | TGTGCCAGCAGCCGACTAGCGGGAGGGACCTACAATGAGCAGTTCTTC | CASSRLAGGTYNEQFF
TRBD2 | TRBJ2-1 | TRBV9 | 15 | once | TGTGCCAGCAGCGTAGGGGTAGCGGGTTACAATGAGCAGTTCTTC | CASSVGVAGYNEQFF
TRBD2 | TRBJ2-3 | TRBV7-3 | 14 | NA | TGTGCCAGCAGCACAGCGGGAGGGGTAGATACGCAGTATTTT | CASSTAGGVDTQYF
NA | TRBJ2-7 | TRBV6-1 | 20 | NA | TGTGCCAGCAGTGAATGGATCAGGGACAGGGTGCTAGCGGGGACCCACGAGCAGTACTTC | CASSEWIRDRVLAGTHEQYF